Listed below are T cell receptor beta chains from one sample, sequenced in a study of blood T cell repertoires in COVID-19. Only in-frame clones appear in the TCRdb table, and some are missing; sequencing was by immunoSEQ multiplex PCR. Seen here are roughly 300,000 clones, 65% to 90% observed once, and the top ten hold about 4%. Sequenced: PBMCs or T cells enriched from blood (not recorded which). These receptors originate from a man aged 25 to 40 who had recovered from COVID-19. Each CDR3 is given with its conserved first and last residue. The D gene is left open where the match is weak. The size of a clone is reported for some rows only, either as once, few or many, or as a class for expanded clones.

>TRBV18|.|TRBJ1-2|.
TGTGCCAGCTCACCACCGGCAGCCCCTACTATGCGGTACACCTTC
CASSPPAAPTMRYTF
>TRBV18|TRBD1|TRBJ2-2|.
TGTGCCAGCTCACCGTCGACAGGGGGCACCGGGGAGCTGTTTTTT
CASSPSTGGTGELFF
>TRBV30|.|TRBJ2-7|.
TGTGCCTGGGGGACACTCGTCACCTACGAGCAGTACTTC
CAWGTLVTYEQYF
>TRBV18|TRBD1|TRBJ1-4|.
TGTGCCAGCTCACCGACAGGGCCTGAAAAACTGTTTTTT
CASSPTGPEKLFF
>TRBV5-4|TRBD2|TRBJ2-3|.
TGTGCCAGCAGCTTTACTAGCGGGGGCACAGATACGCAGTATTTT
CASSFTSGGTDTQYF
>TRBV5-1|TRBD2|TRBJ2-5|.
TGCGCCAGCAGCTTGGAACTAGCGGGGGGGCATCAAGAGACCCAGTACTTC
CASSLELAGGHQETQYF
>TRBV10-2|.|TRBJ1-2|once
TGCGCCAGCAGCACAGGGAATTCCTATGGCTACACCTTC
CASSTGNSYGYTF
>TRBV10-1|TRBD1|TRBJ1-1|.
TGCGCCAGCAGCTCGACAGGGTACACTGAAGCTTTCTTT
CASSSTGYTEAFF
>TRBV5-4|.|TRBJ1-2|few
TGTGCCAGCAGCTTGTTCGGTGCTAACTATGGCTACACCTTC
CASSLFGANYGYTF
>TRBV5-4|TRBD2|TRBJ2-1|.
TGTGCCAGCAGCTTGCTAGCGGCCAATGAGCAGTTCTTC
CASSLLAANEQFF
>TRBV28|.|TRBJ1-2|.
TGTGCCAGCAGCATGGGGGGGCCGGGCGGCTACACCTTC
CASSMGGPGGYTF
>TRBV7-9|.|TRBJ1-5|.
TGTGCCAGCAGCTTTGCGGGCCCGAGCAATCAGCCCCAGCATTTT
CASSFAGPSNQPQHF
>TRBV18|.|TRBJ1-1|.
TGTGCCAGCTCACCGTCGACACTCCCCGCTGAAGCTTTCTTT
CASSPSTLPAEAFF
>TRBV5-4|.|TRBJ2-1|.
TGTGCCAGCAGCTTGGACGGGAATGAGCAGTTCTTC
CASSLDGNEQFF
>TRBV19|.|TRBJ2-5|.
TGTGCCAGTACTCTCACCCTCGTGGCTGTGGAGACCCAGTACTTC
CASTLTLVAVETQYF
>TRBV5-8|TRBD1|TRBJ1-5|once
TGTGCCAGCAGCTCAGGACAGGTCAATAGCAATCAGCCCCAGCATTTT
CASSSGQVNSNQPQHF
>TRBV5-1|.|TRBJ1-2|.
TGCGCCAGCAGCCGGGGGGCTGAGAACTATGACTACACCTTC
CASSRGAENYDYTF
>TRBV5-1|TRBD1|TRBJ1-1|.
TGCGCCAGCAGACCGGGACAGGGGAACACTGAAGCTTTCTTT
CASRPGQGNTEAFF
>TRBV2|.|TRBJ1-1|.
TGTGCCAGCAGCCAGGGAGCTTTCTTT
CASSQGAFF
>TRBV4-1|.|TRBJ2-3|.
TGCGCCAGCAGCCAAGGGTTGGGGGAGGGGGAGGTTACGCAGTATTTT
CASSQGLGEGEVTQYF
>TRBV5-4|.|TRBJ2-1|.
TGTGCCAGCAGCTGGCAGAGGGAGCAGTTCTTC
CASSWQREQFF
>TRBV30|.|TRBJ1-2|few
TGTGCCTGTAGTTATGGGGGCACCTCTTCGAACTATGGCTACACCTTC
CACSYGGTSSNYGYTF
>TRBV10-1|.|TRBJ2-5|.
TGCGCCAGCAGTGAAGGCGGGGGCTTCACTCAAGAGACCCAGTACTTC
CASSEGGGFTQETQYF
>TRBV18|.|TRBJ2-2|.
TGTGCCAGCTCACCAATGGGGGCTGCCGGGGAGCTGTTTTTT
CASSPMGAAGELFF
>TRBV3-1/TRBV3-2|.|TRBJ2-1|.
TGTGCCAGCAGCCTCAAGACCCGGGGGGCCTCCTACAATGAGCAGTTCTTC
CASSLKTRGASYNEQFF
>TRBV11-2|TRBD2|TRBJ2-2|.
TGTGCCAGCAGCTTAGATATAGCGGGAGGGGGGAGCACCGGGGAGCTGTTTTTT
CASSLDIAGGGSTGELFF
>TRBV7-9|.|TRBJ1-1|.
TGTGCCAGCAGCTTAACAGTTAACACTGAAGCTTTCTTT
CASSLTVNTEAFF
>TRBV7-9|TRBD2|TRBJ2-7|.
TGTGCCAGCAGCCTACTAGCGGGAGCCCACGAGCAGTACTTC
CASSLLAGAHEQYF
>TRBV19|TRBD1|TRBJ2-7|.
TGTGCCAGTAGTCCAAGGGGGCGGCCCTACGAGCAGTACTTC
CASSPRGRPYEQYF
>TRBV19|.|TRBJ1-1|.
TGTGCCAGCTTCGAGCCGACACATTATCAAGCTTTCTTT
CASFEPTHYQAFF
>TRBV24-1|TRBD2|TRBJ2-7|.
TGTGCCACCAGTGGAGCGGGAGGGCGGGAGCAGTACTTC
CATSGAGGREQYF
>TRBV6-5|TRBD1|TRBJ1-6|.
TGTGCCAGCAGACCGGGACAGGGGATATCACCCCTCCACTTT
CASRPGQGISPLHF
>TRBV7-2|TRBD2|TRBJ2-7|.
TGTGCCAGCAGCTCGAGGACTAGCGGGAGGGATACCTACGAGCAGTACTTC
CASSSRTSGRDTYEQYF
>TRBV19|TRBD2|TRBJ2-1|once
TGTGCCAGTAGTAGTCTAGCGGGAGTCGGTGAGCAGTTCTTC
CASSSLAGVGEQFF
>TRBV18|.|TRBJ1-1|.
TGTGCCAGCTCACCGGTCGGGAACACTGAAGCTTTCTTT
CASSPVGNTEAFF
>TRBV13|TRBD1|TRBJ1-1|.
TGTGCCAGCAGCTCCGGGACAGCGGAAGCTTTCTTT
CASSSGTAEAFF
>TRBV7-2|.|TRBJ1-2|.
TGTGCCAGCAGCAGGACAGAGGGTGGCTACACCTTC
CASSRTEGGYTF
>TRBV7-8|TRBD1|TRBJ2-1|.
TGTGCCAGCAGCTCCAGCAGGGTACAGGGGCCCTCCTACAATGAGCAGTTCTTC
CASSSSRVQGPSYNEQFF
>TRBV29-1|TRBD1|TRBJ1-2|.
TGCAGCGTCCTGATGGACAGGGGGGTCTATGGCTACACCTTC
CSVLMDRGVYGYTF
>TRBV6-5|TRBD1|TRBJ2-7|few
TGTGCCAGCAGTTACGCGGACAGGGAAGGCAACGAGCAGTACTTC
CASSYADREGNEQYF
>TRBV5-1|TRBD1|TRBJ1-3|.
TGCGCCAGCAGCCATACACGGACAGGAGTCTCTGGAAACACCATATATTTT
CASSHTRTGVSGNTIYF
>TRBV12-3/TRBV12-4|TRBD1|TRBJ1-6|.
TGTGCCAGCAGACCGACAGGGAATTCACCCCTCCACTTT
CASRPTGNSPLHF
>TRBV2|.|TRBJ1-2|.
TGTGCCAGCAGTGAAGACAGGGAACCCAATGGCTACACCTTC
CASSEDREPNGYTF
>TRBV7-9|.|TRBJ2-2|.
TGTGCCAGCAGCTTAGGCCCCCCTCGGGGGGCAGGGAACACCGGGGAGCTGTTTTTT
CASSLGPPRGAGNTGELFF
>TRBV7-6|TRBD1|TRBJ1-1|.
TGTGCCAGCAGTCGTACAGGGGACACTGAAGCTTTCTTT
CASSRTGDTEAFF
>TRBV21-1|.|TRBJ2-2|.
TGTGCCAGCAGCAAAGAAGCGCGGGGGAACACCGGGGAGCTGTTTTTT
CASSKEARGNTGELFF
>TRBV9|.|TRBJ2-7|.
TGTGCCAGCAGCGTTTCGGGCAGGGGCAACGACGAGCAGTACTTC
CASSVSGRGNDEQYF
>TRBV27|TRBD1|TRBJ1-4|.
TGTGCCAGCACCTCGGGGACAGGGGTGAATGAAAAACTGTTTTTT
CASTSGTGVNEKLFF
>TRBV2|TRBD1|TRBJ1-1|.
TGTGCCAGCAGTGATGGGACAGGGACTTCGAACACTGAAGCTTTCTTT
CASSDGTGTSNTEAFF
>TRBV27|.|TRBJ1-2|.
TGTGCCAGCAGTAGCAGGGGTGGCTATGGCTACACCTTC
CASSSRGGYGYTF
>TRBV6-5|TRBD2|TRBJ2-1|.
TGTGCCAGCAGCCGAGCGGGGGGGTCCTACAATGAGCAGTTCTTC
CASSRAGGSYNEQFF